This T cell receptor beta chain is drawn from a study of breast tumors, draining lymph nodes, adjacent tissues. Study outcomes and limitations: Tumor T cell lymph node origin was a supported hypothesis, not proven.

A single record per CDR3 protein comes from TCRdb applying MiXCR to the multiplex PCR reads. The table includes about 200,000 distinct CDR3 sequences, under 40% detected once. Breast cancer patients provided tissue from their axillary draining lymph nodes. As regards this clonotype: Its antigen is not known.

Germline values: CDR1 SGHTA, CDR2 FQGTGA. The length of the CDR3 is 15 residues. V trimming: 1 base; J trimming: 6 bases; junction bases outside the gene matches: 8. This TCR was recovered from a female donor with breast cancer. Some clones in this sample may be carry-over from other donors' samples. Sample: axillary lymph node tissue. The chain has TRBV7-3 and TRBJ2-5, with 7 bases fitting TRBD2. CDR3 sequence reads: CASSLKREGAQTQYF. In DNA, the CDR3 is TGTGCCAGCAGCTTAAAGCGGGAAGGGGCACAGACCCAGTACTTC.